A selection of T cell receptor beta chains follows, all from one sample in a study of blood T cell repertoires in COVID-19. The table came from immunoSEQ multiplex PCR; TCRdb's copy has only in-frame clones and leaves some out. The table shows around 100,000 clones, with about nine tenths occurring only once. The sequenced sample was peripheral blood. These receptors were taken from a man aged 55-75 years with acute or convalescent COVID-19. Each CDR3 is given with its conserved first and last residue.

V: TRBV11-2; J: TRBJ2-1; CDR3: CASSLGGGALGNEQFF
V: TRBV5-4; J: TRBJ2-7; CDR3: CASSYKIAGVQGLFYEQYF
V: TRBV18; J: TRBJ1-4; CDR3: CASSPQQGSTNEKLFF
V: TRBV24-1; J: TRBJ2-5; CDR3: CAARRQGDRRVYLIETQYF
V: TRBV4-2; J: TRBJ2-7; CDR3: CASSQGAGGSSYEQYF
V: TRBV6-5; J: TRBJ2-1; CDR3: CASSPQGYEQFF
V: TRBV10-2; J: TRBJ1-5; CDR3: CASSESGMDGSNQPQHF
V: TRBV28; J: TRBJ1-2; CDR3: CASKTGGTNYGYTF
V: TRBV6-6; J: TRBJ1-2; CDR3: CASSSEGPRNYGYTF
V: TRBV6-5; J: TRBJ2-1; CDR3: CASWGGRGEQFF
V: TRBV5-1; J: TRBJ2-1; CDR3: CASSSGGVPYNEQFF